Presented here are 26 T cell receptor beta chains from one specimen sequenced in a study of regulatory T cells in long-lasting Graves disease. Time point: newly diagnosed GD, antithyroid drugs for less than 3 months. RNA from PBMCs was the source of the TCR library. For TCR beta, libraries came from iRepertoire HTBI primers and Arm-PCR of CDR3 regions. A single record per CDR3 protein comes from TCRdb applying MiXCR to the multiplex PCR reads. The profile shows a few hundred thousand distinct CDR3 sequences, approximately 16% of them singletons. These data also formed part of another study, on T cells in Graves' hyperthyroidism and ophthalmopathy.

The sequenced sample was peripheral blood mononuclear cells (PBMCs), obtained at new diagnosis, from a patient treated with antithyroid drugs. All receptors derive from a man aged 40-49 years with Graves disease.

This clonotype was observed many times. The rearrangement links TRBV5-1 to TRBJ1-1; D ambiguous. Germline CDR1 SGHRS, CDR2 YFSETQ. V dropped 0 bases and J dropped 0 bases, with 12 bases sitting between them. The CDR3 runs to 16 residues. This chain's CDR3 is CASSLAGPAMNTEAFF. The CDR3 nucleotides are TGCGCCAGCAGCTTGGCTGGGCCCGCGATGAACACTGAAGCTTTCTTT.

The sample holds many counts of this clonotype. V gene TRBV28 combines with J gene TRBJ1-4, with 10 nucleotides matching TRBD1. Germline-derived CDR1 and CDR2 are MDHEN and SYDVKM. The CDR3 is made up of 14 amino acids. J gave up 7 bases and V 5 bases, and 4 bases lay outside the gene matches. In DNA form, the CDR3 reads TGTGCCAGCAGTAGACAGGGGGCCAGTGAAAAACTGTTTTTT. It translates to CASSRQGASEKLFF.

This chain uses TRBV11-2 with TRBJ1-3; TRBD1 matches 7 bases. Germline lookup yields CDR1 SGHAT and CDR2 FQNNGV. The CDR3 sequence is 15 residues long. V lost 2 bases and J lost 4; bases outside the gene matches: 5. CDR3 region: CASSLRGDSGNTIYF. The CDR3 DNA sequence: TGTGCCAGCAGCTTAAGGGGGGACAGCGGAAACACCATATATTTT.

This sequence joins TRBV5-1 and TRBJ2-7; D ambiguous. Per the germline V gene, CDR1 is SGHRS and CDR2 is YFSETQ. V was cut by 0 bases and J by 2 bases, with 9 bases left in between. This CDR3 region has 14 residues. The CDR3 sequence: CASSLDTRPYEQYF. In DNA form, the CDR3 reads TGCGCCAGCAGCTTGGACACCAGACCCTACGAGCAGTACTTC.

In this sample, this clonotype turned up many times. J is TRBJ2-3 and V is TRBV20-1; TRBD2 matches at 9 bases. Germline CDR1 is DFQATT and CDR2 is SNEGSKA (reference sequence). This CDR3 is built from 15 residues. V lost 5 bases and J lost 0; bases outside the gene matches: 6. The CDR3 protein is CSAQIAGESTDTQYF. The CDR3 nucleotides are TGCAGTGCTCAGATAGCGGGGGAGAGCACAGATACGCAGTATTTT.

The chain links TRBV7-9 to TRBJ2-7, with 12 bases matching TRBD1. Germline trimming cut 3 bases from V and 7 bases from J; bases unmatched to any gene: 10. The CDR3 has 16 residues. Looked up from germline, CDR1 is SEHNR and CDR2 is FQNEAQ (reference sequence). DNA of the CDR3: TGTGCCAGCAGCTTTATTGGGACAGGGGGCAGTTTGGAGCAGTACTTC. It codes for CASSFIGTGGSLEQYF.

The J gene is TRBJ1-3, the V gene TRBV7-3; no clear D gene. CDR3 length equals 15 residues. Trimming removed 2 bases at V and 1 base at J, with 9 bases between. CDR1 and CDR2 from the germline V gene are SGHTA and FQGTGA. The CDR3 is CASSLDGGSGNTIYF. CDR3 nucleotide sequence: TGTGCCAGCAGCTTAGACGGCGGGTCTGGAAACACCATATATTTT.

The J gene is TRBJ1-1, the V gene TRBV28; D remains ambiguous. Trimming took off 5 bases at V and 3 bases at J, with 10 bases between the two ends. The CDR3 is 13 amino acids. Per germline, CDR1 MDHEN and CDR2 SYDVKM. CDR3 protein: CASSRRPYTEAFF. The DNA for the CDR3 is TGTGCCAGCAGTCGTAGGCCTTACACTGAAGCTTTCTTT.

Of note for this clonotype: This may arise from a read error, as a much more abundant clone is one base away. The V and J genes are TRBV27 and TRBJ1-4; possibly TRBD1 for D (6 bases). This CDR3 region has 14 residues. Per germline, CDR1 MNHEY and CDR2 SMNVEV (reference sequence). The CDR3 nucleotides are TGTGTCAGCAGCCGTAGTGGGGGGCGCGAAAAACTGTTTTTT. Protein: CVSSRSGGREKLFF.

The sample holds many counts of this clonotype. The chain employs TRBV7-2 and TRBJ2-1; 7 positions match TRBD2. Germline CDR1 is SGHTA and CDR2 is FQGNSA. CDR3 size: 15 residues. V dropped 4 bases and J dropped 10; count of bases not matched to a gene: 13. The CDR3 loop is CASSYTGSAGVEQFF. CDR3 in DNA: TGTGCCAGCAGCTACACCGGATCCGCGGGGGTCGAGCAGTTCTTC.

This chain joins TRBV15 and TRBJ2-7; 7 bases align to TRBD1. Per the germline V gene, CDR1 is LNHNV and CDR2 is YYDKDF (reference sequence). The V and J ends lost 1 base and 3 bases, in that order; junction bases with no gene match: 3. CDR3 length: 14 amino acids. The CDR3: CATSRAAGGYEQYF. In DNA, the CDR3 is TGTGCCACCAGCAGAGCGGCAGGGGGCTACGAGCAGTACTTC.

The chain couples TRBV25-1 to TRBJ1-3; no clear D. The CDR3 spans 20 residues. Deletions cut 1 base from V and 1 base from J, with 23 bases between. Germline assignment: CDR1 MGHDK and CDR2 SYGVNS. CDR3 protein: CASSEFNKLGPTQSGNTIYF. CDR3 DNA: TGTGCCAGCAGTGAATTTAACAAGCTGGGTCCGACCCAATCTGGAAACACCATATATTTT.

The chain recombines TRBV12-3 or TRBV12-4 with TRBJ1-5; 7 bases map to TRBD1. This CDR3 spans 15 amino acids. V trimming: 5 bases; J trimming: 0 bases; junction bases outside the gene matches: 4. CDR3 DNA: TGTGCCAGCAGTCCCGACAGGGTTAGCAATCAGCCCCAGCATTTT. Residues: CASSPDRVSNQPQHF.

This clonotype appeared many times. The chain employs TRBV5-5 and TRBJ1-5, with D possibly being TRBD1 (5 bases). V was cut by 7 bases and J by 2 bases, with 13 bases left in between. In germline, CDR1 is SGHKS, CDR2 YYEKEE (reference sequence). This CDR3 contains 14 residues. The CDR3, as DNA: TGTGCCAGCTCCCAGGGAGTCGGCAATCAGCCCCAGCATTTT. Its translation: CASSQGVGNQPQHF.

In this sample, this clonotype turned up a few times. The CDR3 is CASSLVQGWGEQYF. The CDR3 DNA follows: TGTGCCAGCAGCTTAGTACAGGGTTGGGGCGAGCAGTACTTC. The chain carries TRBV7-2 and TRBJ2-7, with a tentative D call TRBD1 (6 bases). The CDR3 contains 14 residues. Germline CDR1 and CDR2: SGHTA and FQGNSA. V was clipped by 1 base and J by 6 bases, with 13 bases between them.

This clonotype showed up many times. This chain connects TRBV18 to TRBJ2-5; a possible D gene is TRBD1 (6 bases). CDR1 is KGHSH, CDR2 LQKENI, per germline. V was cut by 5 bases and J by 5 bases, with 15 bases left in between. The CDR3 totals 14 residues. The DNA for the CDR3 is TGTGCCAGCTCAGTCGAAACAGGGAGCGAGACCCAGTACTTC. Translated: CASSVETGSETQYF.

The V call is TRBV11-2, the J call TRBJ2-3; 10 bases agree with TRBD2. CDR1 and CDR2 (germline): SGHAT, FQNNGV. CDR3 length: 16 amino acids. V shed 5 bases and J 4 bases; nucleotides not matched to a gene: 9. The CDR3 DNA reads TGTGCCAGCAGCCAAGTAGCGGGAGGCTCGCCAGATACGCAGTATTTT. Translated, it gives CASSQVAGGSPDTQYF.

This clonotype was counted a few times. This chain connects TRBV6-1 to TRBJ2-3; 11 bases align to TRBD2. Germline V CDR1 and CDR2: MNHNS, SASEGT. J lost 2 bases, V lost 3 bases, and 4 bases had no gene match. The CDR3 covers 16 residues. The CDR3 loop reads CASSDRLAGNTDTQYF. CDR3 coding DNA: TGTGCCAGCAGTGACCGACTAGCGGGGAACACAGATACGCAGTATTTT.

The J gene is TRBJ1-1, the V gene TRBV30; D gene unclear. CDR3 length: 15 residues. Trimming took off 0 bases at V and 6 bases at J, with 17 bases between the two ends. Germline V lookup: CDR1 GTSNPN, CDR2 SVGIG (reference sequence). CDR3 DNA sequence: TGTGCCTGGAGTGTACCGGACCGGCGGAGTGCTGAAGCTTTCTTT. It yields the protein CAWSVPDRRSAEAFF.

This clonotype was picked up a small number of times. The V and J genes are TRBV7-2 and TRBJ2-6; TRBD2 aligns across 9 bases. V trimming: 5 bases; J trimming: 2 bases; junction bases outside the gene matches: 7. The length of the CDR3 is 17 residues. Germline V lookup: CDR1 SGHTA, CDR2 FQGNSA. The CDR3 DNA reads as TGTGCCAGCAGCCGGGACCTAGCGGGGACTGGGGCCAACGTCCTGACTTTC. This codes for CASSRDLAGTGANVLTF.

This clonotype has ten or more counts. The CDR3 sequence is CACSRYTGELFF. The CDR3 bases are TGTGCCTGCTCCCGGTACACCGGGGAGCTGTTTTTT. The V gene is TRBV30, the J gene TRBJ2-2; D is undetermined. The CDR3 loop spans 12 amino acids. Germline lookup yields CDR1 GTSNPN and CDR2 SVGIG (reference sequence). The germline V and J ends were trimmed by 6 bases and 3 bases, with 8 bases remaining between them.

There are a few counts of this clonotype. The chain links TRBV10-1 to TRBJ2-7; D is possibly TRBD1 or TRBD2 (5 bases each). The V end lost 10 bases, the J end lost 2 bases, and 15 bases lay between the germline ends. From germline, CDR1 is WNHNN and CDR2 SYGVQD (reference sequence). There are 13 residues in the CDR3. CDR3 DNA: TGCGCCAAACCGGGACGCATACCCTACGAGCAGTACTTC. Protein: CAKPGRIPYEQYF.

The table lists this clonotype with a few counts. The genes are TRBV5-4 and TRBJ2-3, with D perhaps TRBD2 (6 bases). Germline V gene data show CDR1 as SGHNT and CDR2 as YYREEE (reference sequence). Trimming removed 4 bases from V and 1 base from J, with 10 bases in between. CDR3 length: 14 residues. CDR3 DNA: TGTGCCAGCAGCCAGGACTACCGCACAGATACGCAGTATTTT. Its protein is CASSQDYRTDTQYF.

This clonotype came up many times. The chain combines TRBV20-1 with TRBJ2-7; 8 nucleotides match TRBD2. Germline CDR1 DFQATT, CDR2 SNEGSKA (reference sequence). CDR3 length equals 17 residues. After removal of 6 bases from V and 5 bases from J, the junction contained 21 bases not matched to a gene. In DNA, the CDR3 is TGCAGTGCGCCCACCCGAACTGGGATAGCGGGGTTCAACGAGCAGTACTTC. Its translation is CSAPTRTGIAGFNEQYF.

The CDR3 DNA sequence: TGTGCCAGCAGTTTTCGCCAGAGCTCCTACAATGAGCAGTTCTTC. Its protein is CASSFRQSSYNEQFF. The chain has TRBV12-3 or TRBV12-4 and TRBJ2-1; D is unresolved. The CDR3 consists of 15 residues. Trimming left V 3 bases short and J 0 bases short, with 9 bases between.

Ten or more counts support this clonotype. The CDR3 DNA reads TGTGCTACCCGGGCGGAGAGGGCGGCGGAAAAACTGTTTTTT. The encoded protein is CATRAERAAEKLFF. The rearrangement uses TRBV2 and TRBJ1-4; D gene ambiguous. This CDR3 has 14 residues. CDR1 is SNHLY, CDR2 FYNNEI, per germline.